Below are 4 T cell receptor beta chains sequenced from a single sample in a study of T cell responses to AZD1222 COVID-19 vaccine (dated by TCRdb to 2020 to 2023). The time point label on this specimen signifies: baseline before first vaccination. Preparation of the library involved the immunoSEQ multiplex PCR assay. TCRdb re-hosts the immuneACCESS table, in-frame sequences only. Its copies lack some clones; in the studies checked, an unresolved V gene accounts for under half of them, and the cause for the rest is not known. Here the sample has some 150,000 clones; over 85% occur a single time. The ten largest clones represent under 6.5% of the sample. This material consisted of peripheral blood, taken on day 0 of AZD1222 vaccination. All receptors come from an adult in good health.

V gene TRBV19 combines with J gene TRBJ2-1, with 8 bases that match TRBD1. There are 19 residues in the CDR3. Trimming cost V 4 bases and J 0 bases; bases outside gene matches: 14. Germline V gene lookup returns CDR1 LNHDA and CDR2 SQIVND (reference sequence). CDR3 loop: CASSKGQGRSSHSYNEQFF. DNA of the CDR3: TGTGCCAGTAGTAAAGGACAGGGAAGGTCCTCTCACTCCTACAATGAGCAGTTCTTC.

The rearrangement joins TRBV28 to TRBJ1-1; perhaps TRBD1 as D (5 bases). V lost 2 bases, J lost 5 bases, and 12 bases lay in between. Germline V gives CDR1 MDHEN, CDR2 SYDVKM. This CDR3 region has 14 residues. The CDR3 spells CASSLGRGGTEAFF. In DNA, the CDR3 is TGTGCCAGCAGTTTAGGTAGGGGAGGGACTGAAGCTTTCTTT.

This clone was recorded only once. This rearrangement joins TRBV27 to TRBJ1-1; the match to TRBD1 covers 7 bases. Trimming removed 4 bases from V and 1 base from J; junction bases left unmatched: 9. This CDR3 is built from 16 residues. Germline-derived CDR1 and CDR2 are MNHEY and SMNVEV (reference sequence). The CDR3 DNA follows: TGTGCCAGCAGTTCCCTCCTTAGGGGGCAGAACACTGAAGCTTTCTTT. It is translated as CASSSLLRGQNTEAFF.

The chain combines TRBV6-2 or TRBV6-3 with TRBJ2-7; 7 bases are a match to TRBD2. Trimming cost V 4 bases and J 0 bases; bases outside gene matches: 24. The CDR3 runs 21 residues. Germline CDR1 reads MNHEY; CDR2 reads SVGEGT. For the CDR3, the DNA is TGTGCCAGCAGTTTCGGGAGGCTAGCGGATTTCAACCCAAGGAGCTCCTACGAGCAGTACTTC. This encodes CASSFGRLADFNPRSSYEQYF.